The clone carrying this T cell receptor (beta chain) is judged medium-sized. Antigen: not known. This entry belongs to a study of T cell responses to AZD1222 COVID-19 vaccine. Study results and limitations: Most donors were white British, females outnumbered males, and clonal diversity was possibly underestimated. Among those given AZD1222, only 6 or 7 were seropositive at baseline. Sampled repertoires all dated from after the peak T cell response.

The CDR3 has 11 amino acids. CDR1 is MNHNY and CDR2 is SVGAGI in the germline V gene (reference sequence). Trimming removed 4 bases at V and 10 bases at J, with 11 bases between. Profiled with immunoSEQ multiplex PCR; TCRdb holds only in-frame clones, not every one. Of roughly 80,000 clones in the sample, just over 90% were seen once. The TCR originated in an adult in good health. The sequencing here drew on peripheral blood, taken on day 0 of MenACWY control vaccination. This chain links TRBV6-6 with TRBJ2-7; tentatively, D is TRBD2 (5 bases). CDR3 in amino acids: CASSLGSLQYF. In DNA form, the CDR3 reads TGTGCCAGCAGTTTAGGGAGCCTTCAGTACTTC.